These 23 T cell receptor delta chains share one sample of origin, sequenced in a study of gammadelta T cells in human blood. TCRdb redid clone calling on the RT-PCR reads using CATT. The data hold over 900 delta-chain clones, with approximately 35% observed a single time. Sequenced input: Vgamma9Vdelta2 gamma-delta T cells from infant blood. These receptors originate from a human donor.

This clone was detected a few times. The likely explanation is a read error, given a far larger clone one base away. The rearrangement joins TRDV2 to TRDJ1; 10 bases align to TRDD3. The junction had 12 bases not matched to a gene; V was cut back by 4 bases and J by 2 bases. The CDR3 runs 17 residues. Germline loops: CDR1 GEAIGNYY, CDR2 EKD. CDR3 DNA: TGTGCCTGTGATCTTATACCCGTACTGGGGGATACCGATAAACTCATCTTT. It yields the protein CACDLIPVLGDTDKLIF.

This clone was detected only a few times. A far more abundant clone sits one base away, making this likely a read error. The sample holds other DNA sequences that translate to the same CDR3. The rearrangement links TRDV2 to TRDJ1; 9 bases fit TRDD3. J lost 0 bases, V lost 2 bases, and 6 bases had no gene match. The germline V gene encodes CDR1 GEAIGNYY and CDR2 EKD. The CDR3 totals 16 residues. The CDR3 region is CACDILGDTHTDKLIF. CDR3 coding DNA: TGTGCCTGTGACATACTGGGGGACACGCACACCGATAAACTCATCTTT.

This clone was picked up a small number of times. One base separates it from a far larger clone, so it is likely a read error. In the same sample, other DNA sequences code for this CDR3. The gene calls are TRDV2 and TRDJ1; D is unresolved. The CDR3 covers 16 residues. V was trimmed by 0 bases and J by 1 base, leaving 14 bases between them. The V gene's germline CDR1 is GEAIGNYY and CDR2 EKD. The CDR3 coding sequence is TGTGCCTGTGACACCGTAGGTGGATCGCCCACCGATAAACTCATCTTT. This sequence encodes CACDTVGGSPTDKLIF.

This clone is medium-sized. This rearrangement joins TRDV2 to TRDJ3; 10 bases are shared with TRDD3. Trimming cost V 2 bases and J 0 bases; bases outside gene matches: 9. The CDR3 contains 20 residues. CDR1 and CDR2 from the germline V gene are GEAIGNYY and EKD. The CDR3 reads CACDITGGSPSSWDTRQMFF. CDR3 DNA sequence: TGTGCCTGTGACATTACTGGGGGATCTCCAAGCTCCTGGGACACCCGACAGATGTTTTTC.

In this sample, this clone turned up a few times. A read error likely explains why the TCRdb protein, taken from a much larger clone, differs from this DNA's translation at residue 12; the protein shown is translated from the DNA. The chain links TRDV2 to TRDJ3; D gene unclear. Germline CDR1 reads GEAIGNYY; CDR2 reads EKD. The CDR3 spans 14 residues. CDR3 sequence: CACDKYWDTRQKFF. Written as DNA, the CDR3 is TGTGCCTGTGACAAATATTGGGACACCCGACAGAAGTTTTTC.

Concerning this clone itself: This DNA's translation and the protein TCRdb lists, from a much larger clone, do not match at residue 6, likely due to a read error; the protein shown is translated from the DNA. This chain links TRDV2 with TRDJ3, with 9 bases that match TRDD3. TCRdb gives no J gene; it was assigned here by matching the DNA to germline. The CDR3 loop spans 19 amino acids. Germline CDR1 is GEAIGNYY and CDR2 is EKD. V trimming: 0 bases; J trimming: 0 bases; junction bases outside the gene matches: 5. As DNA, the CDR3 is TGTGCCTGTGACACCATGGGGGATAGTAGCTCCTGGGACACCCGACAGATGTTTTTC. Protein product: CACDTMGDSSSWDTRQMFF.

A few counts support this clone. This likely reflects a read error, since a far larger clone is one base away. The same CDR3 arises from other DNA sequences in this sample as well. V is TRDV2 and J is TRDJ1; tentatively, D is TRDD3 (5 bases). The germline CDR1 and CDR2 sequences are GEAIGNYY and EKD. The CDR3 has 13 amino acids. The CDR3 loop reads CACDTWDTDKLIF. The CDR3 DNA reads as TGTGCCTGCGACACCTGGGACACCGATAAACTCATCTTT.

Relative to its sample, this clone is medium-sized (0.01 to 0.1%). The J gene call is TRDJ2, but no V gene call exists; whether TRDD3, the table's D call, matches the DNA was not checked. The length of the CDR3 is 19 residues. The chain's CDR3 is CARDTVLGDTLRATAQLFF. The DNA of the CDR3 is TGTGCCCGTGACACGGTACTGGGGGATACGCTTCGGGCGACAGCACAACTCTTCTTT.

Of note for this clone: A far larger clone is one base from this, pointing to a likely read error. Other DNA sequences in the same sample also yield this CDR3. The V and J genes are TRDV3 and TRDJ3; D remains ambiguous. The ends were cut back, 5 bases at V and 1 base at J, with 12 bases in the middle. Germline V gene data show CDR1 as TVYSNPD and CDR2 as GDNSRS (reference sequence). The CDR3 spans 15 residues. The CDR3 DNA reads as TGTGCCCCCTCAGATGTATCCTGGGACACCCGACAGATGTTTTTC. It codes for CAPSDVSWDTRQMFF.

This clone has just a few counts. TCRdb's protein, taken from a much larger clone, differs from this DNA's translation at residue 8, likely owing to a read error; the protein displayed comes from the DNA. The V and J genes are TRDV2 and TRDJ2; 8 bases are shared with TRDD3. The CDR3 is 14 residues long. Trimming took 0 bases from V and 6 from J; bases not matched to a gene: 2. In germline, CDR1 is GEAIGNYY, CDR2 EKD. The CDR3 DNA is TGTGCCTGTGACACCTGGGGGATGGCAGCACAACTCTTCTTT. Protein sequence: CACDTWGMAAQLFF.

Sample share makes this clone large (0.1 to 1%). The V gene is TRDV2, the J gene TRDJ1; a weak D match, TRDD3 (5 bases). The CDR3 loop spans 16 amino acids. In germline, CDR1 is GEAIGNYY, CDR2 EKD. Trimming shortened V by 0 bases and J by 3 bases, and 16 bases separated the two germline ends. CDR3 coding DNA: TGTGCCTGTGACACCGTCCCGAAGAGGGATGCCGATAAACTCATCTTT. Protein: CACDTVPKRDADKLIF.

Details on this clone: The protein that TCRdb holds for this DNA derives from a much larger clone and differs from the translated DNA at residue 12, which likely indicates a read error; the protein shown here is translated from the DNA. The rearrangement joins TRDV2 to TRDJ3; D is possibly TRDD3 (5 bases). The J gene, absent from TCRdb, was called here by matching the DNA to germline. The V gene's germline CDR1 is GEAIGNYY and CDR2 EKD. The CDR3 has 17 residues. CDR3 nucleotides: TGTGCCTGTGACTCTTTACTGAGCTCCTGGGACATCCGACAGATGTTTTTC. Translated: CACDSLLSSWDIRQMFF.

In regard to this clone: This DNA translates differently at residues 9 and 13 from the TCRdb protein, which is that of a much larger clone; a read error is likely, and the protein shown is the DNA's own translation. With the J gene uncalled, the V gene is TRDV2; the table's D gene call, TRDD3, was not cross checked with the DNA. Germline CDR1 and CDR2: GEAIGNYY and EKD. The CDR3 sequence is 15 residues long. CDR3 nucleotide sequence: TGTGCCTGTGACGTACTGGGGGATGTGACAGCACAACGCTTCTTT. This codes for CACDVLGDVTAQRFF.

This clone was counted a single time. The likely explanation is a read error, given a far larger clone one base away. The chain joins TRDV2 to TRDJ3; TRDD3 matches at 11 bases. TCRdb does not report a J gene; here it was assigned by matching the DNA to germline references. Germline V lookup: CDR1 GEAIGNYY, CDR2 EKD. There are 20 residues in the CDR3. For the CDR3, the DNA is TGTGCCTGTGACAAAGTACTGGGGGATAAAAGCTCCTGGGACACCCGACTGATGTTTTTC. Translating gives CACDKVLGDKSSWDTRLMFF.

As to this clone: A single base is all that separates this from a far larger clone, so a read error is likely. The V and J genes are TRDV2 and TRDJ3, with 11 bases fitting TRDD3. The J gene was missing in TCRdb and was found by matching the end of the DNA to germline. The CDR3 is 20 residues long. Germline V gene data show CDR1 as GEAIGNYY and CDR2 as EKD. The V and J ends lost 5 bases and 2 bases, in that order; junction bases with no gene match: 13. The CDR3 region has the DNA TGTGCCTGTGTCACGATATATGGGGGATACGCCCCCTGGGACACCCGACAGATGTTTTTC. As protein: CACVTIYGGYAPWDTRQMFF.

A word on this clone: The protein held in TCRdb is that of a much larger clone and does not match this DNA's translation at residue 10, likely because of a read error; the protein shown is translated from the DNA. V and J are TRDV2 and TRDJ2; 12 bases agree with TRDD3. TCRdb leaves out the J gene; it was filled in here by matching the DNA to germline. Germline V gene lookup returns CDR1 GEAIGNYY and CDR2 EKD. The CDR3 totals 14 residues. CDR3 nucleotide sequence: TGTGCCTGTGACATACTGGGGGATACAGTACAACTCTTCTTT. It codes for CACDILGDTVQLFF.

A word on this clone: A far larger clone is off by one base, so a read error is likely. The chain carries TRDV2 and TRDJ3, with 9 bases identical to TRDD3. CDR3 length: 19 residues. The germline V gene encodes CDR1 GEAIGNYY and CDR2 EKD. The CDR3 here is CACDTLGDVSSWDTRQIFF. The DNA of the CDR3 is TGTGCCTGTGACACCCTGGGGGATGTAAGCTCCTGGGACACCCGACAGATATTTTTC.

Turning to this clone: A read error is likely here: a far larger clone is one base away. The J gene is TRDJ1, the V gene TRDV2, with TRDD3 matching over 10 bases. Assignment of the J gene here rests on matching the DNA to germline, because TCRdb gives none. CDR3 size: 15 residues. Germline CDR1 reads GEAIGNYY; CDR2 reads EKD. The ends lost 2 bases at V and 5 bases at J; junction bases unmatched: 7. The CDR3 DNA reads TGTGCCTGTGACATACTGGGGGATTACCATGATAAACTCATCTTT. This encodes CACDILGDYHDKLIF.

By sample fraction, this clone is medium-sized. This may stem from a read error, because a much larger clone lies one nucleotide away. The chain combines TRDV2 with TRDJ3, with 9 bases matching TRDD3. The CDR3 loop spans 18 amino acids. Germline-derived CDR1 and CDR2 are GEAIGNYY and EKD. CDR3 residues: CASDPMGIRSWDTRQMFF. The CDR3 nucleotides read TGTGCCAGTGACCCCATGGGGATACGCTCCTGGGACACCCGACAGATGTTTTTC.

This clone came up a few times. This probably arose from a read error, given a far larger clone one base away. Within the sample, other DNA sequences also encode this same CDR3. J is TRDJ1 and V is TRDV2, with D perhaps TRDD3 (6 bases). In germline, CDR1 is GEAIGNYY, CDR2 EKD. This CDR3 contains 16 residues. The CDR3 DNA sequence: TGTGCCTGCGACACCGCTGGGGCCCCGGGAGGCGATAAACTCATCTTT. This gives the protein CACDTAGAPGGDKLIF.

The gene calls are TRDV2 and TRDJ1; TRDD3 aligns across 10 bases. No J segment appears in TCRdb, so it was assigned here by matching the sequence to germline. The CDR3 extends over 15 amino acids. CDR1 GEAIGNYY and CDR2 EKD come from the germline V gene. Unmatched junction bases numbered 5, after V lost 2 bases and J lost 3 bases. In DNA, the CDR3 is TGTGCCTGTGACAGGGTACTGGGGGATGCCGATAAACTCATCTTT. Its translation is CACDRVLGDADKLIF.

This clone was observed a few times. This is likely an artifact of a read error, given a far larger clone one base away. The chain combines TRDV2 with TRDJ3; D is ambiguous. Here the J gene was assigned by germline matching of the DNA, as TCRdb has none. The V and J ends lost 0 bases and 2 bases respectively, with 10 bases between them. This CDR3 spans 17 amino acids. Germline V gene data show CDR1 as GEAIGNYY and CDR2 as EKD. The CDR3 region is CACDTLFTTWDTRQMFF. CDR3 in DNA: TGTGCCTGTGACACCTTGTTTACCACCTGGGACACCCGACAGATGTTTTTC.

As to this clone: It is likely a read error: a sequence one base away is far more abundant. J is TRDJ2 and V is TRDV2; 8 bases agree with TRDD3. Trimming took 1 base from V and 0 from J; bases not matched to a gene: 6. Germline values: CDR1 GEAIGNYY, CDR2 EKD. This CDR3 has 17 amino acids. The CDR3: CACDTLRGDTLTAQLFF. CDR3 in DNA: TGTGCCTGTGACACATTACGGGGGGATACTTTGACAGCACAACTCTTCTTT.